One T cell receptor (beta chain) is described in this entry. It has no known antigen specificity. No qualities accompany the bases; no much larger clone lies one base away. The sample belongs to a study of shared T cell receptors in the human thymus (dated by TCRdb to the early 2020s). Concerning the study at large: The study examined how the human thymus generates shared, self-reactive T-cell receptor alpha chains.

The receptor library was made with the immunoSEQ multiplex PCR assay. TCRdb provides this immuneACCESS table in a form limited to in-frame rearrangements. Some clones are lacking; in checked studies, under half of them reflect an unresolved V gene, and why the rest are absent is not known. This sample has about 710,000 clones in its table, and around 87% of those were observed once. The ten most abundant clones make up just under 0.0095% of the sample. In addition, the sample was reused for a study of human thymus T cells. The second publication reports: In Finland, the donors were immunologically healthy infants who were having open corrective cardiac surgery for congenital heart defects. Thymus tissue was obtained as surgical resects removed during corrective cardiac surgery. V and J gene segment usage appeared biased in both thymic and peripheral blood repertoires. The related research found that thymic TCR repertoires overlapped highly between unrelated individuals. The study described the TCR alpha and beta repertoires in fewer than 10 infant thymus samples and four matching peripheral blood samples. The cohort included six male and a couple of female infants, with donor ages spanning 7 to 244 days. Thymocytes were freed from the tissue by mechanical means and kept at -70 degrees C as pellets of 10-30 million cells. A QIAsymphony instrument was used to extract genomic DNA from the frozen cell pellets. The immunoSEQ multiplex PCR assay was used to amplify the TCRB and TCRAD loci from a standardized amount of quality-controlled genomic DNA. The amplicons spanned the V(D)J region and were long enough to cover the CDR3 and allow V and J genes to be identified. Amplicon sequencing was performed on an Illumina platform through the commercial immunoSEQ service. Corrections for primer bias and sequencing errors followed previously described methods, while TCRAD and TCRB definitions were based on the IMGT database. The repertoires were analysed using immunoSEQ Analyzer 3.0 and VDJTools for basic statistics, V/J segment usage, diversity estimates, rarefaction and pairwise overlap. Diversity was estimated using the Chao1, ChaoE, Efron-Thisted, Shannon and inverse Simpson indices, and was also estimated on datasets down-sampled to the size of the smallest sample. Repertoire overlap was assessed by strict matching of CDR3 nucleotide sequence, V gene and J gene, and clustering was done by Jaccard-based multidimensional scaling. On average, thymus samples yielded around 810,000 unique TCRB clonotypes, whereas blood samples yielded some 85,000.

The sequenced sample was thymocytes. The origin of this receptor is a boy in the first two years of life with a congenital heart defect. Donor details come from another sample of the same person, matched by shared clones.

CDR3 protein: CASSTKKTGQETQYF. The DNA sequence is given as TGTGCCAGCAGCACGAAAAAGACAGGTCAAGAGACCCAGTACTTC. Here the chain combines TRBV11-2 and TRBJ2-5; the D gene is possibly TRBD1, with 6 bases matching. CDR3 length: 15 amino acids, cysteine to phenylalanine. Only the CDR3 part of the read is kept: 45 bases, read in frame from the first base. CDR1 SGHAT and CDR2 FQNNGV were looked up in the germline V gene. V loses 5 bases of germline sequence and J loses 2 bases, and the interval between the two ends is 15 bases.